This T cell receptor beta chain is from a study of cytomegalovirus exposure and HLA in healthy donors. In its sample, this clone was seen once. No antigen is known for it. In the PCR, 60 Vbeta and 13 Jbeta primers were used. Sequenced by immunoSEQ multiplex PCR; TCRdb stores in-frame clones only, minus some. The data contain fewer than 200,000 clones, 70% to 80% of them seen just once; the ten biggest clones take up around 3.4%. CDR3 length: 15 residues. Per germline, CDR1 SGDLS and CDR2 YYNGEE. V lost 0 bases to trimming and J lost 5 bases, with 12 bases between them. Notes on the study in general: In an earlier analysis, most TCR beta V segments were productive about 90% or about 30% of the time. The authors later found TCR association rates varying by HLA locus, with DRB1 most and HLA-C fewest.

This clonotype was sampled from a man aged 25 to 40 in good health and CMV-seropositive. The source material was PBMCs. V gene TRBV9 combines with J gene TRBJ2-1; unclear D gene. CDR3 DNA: TGTGCCAGCAGCGTAGGGGCAGTTTTAGACAATGAGCAGTTCTTC. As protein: CASSVGAVLDNEQFF.